This entry lists 25 T cell receptor beta chains sequenced from one sample in a study of shared clonotypes between healthy human individuals. The method was immunoSEQ multiplex PCR; TCRdb's version includes in-frame clones alone and lacks a portion of them. The table lists roughly 500,000 clones, approximately 84% of them singletons. The sequenced material came from PBMCs. These receptors came from a woman aged 40-49 years in good health. Some clones in this sample may be carry-over from other donors' samples.

The rearrangement uses TRBV5-1 and TRBJ1-1; possibly TRBD1 for D (6 bases). Trimming stripped 0 bases from V and 8 bases from J, with 14 bases between. Looked up from germline, CDR1 is SGHRS and CDR2 is YFSETQ. The CDR3 covers 14 residues. The CDR3 DNA sequence: TGCGCCAGCAGCTTGGTGGGGGCTGGCGGGGAAGCTTTCTTT. Its translation: CASSLVGAGGEAFF.

V and J are TRBV19 and TRBJ2-7, with a possible D match to TRBD1 (6 bases). The germline CDR1 and CDR2 sequences are LNHDA and SQIVND (reference sequence). Trimming stripped 10 bases from V and 3 bases from J, with 13 bases between. This CDR3 spans 12 amino acids. The CDR3 here is CATSDSIYEQYF. CDR3 nucleotide sequence: TGTGCCACTTCGGACAGCATCTACGAGCAGTACTTC.

This clone appeared a single time. This chain links TRBV5-6 with TRBJ1-2; no definite D call. Germline CDR1 and CDR2: SGHDT and YYEEEE. The CDR3 loop spans 15 amino acids. V lost 0 bases to trimming and J lost 6 bases, with 15 bases between them. The CDR3 nucleotides are TGTGCCAGCAGCTTGGGATCGGGGTCCGGCGATGGCTACACCTTC. Encoded protein: CASSLGSGSGDGYTF.

V and J are TRBV10-3 and TRBJ1-3; D gene unclear. CDR1 is ENHRY, CDR2 SYGVKD, per germline. V gave up 6 bases and J gave up 2 bases, with 5 bases separating them. The CDR3 has 12 residues. As DNA, the CDR3 is TGTGCCATCAGGGTTACTGGAAACACCATATATTTT. Protein sequence: CAIRVTGNTIYF.

A few counts support this clone. Given a far larger clone just one base away, this is likely a sequencing read error. The rearrangement links TRBV5-6 to TRBJ1-1; D is unresolved. Germline CDR1 SGHDT, CDR2 YYEEEE. The CDR3 spans 16 residues. This CDR3 is CASGLSTSRWNTEAFF. CDR3 in DNA: TGTGCCAGCGGCTTGTCGACAAGCCGGTGGAACACTGAAGCTTTCTTT.

The chain uses TRBV6-4 and TRBJ2-6; either TRBD1 or TRBD2 may fit D (5 bases each). This CDR3 is built from 15 residues. V lost 5 bases and J lost 2, with 10 bases in between. The germline V gene encodes CDR1 MRHNA and CDR2 SNTAGT. CDR3 residues: CASSPGSAGANVLTF. CDR3 coding DNA: TGTGCCAGCAGTCCAGGGAGTGCTGGGGCCAACGTCCTGACTTTC.

V is TRBV6-6 and J is TRBJ2-7, with 8 bases aligning to TRBD2. The germline CDR1 and CDR2 sequences are MNHNY and SVGAGI (reference sequence). V was clipped by 11 bases and J by 12 bases; unmatched bases: 15. The CDR3 is 12 residues long. CDR3 sequence (DNA): TGTGCCGCCAGCGGGAGAGGCCTCGAGTGGTACTTC. Amino acids: CAASGRGLEWYF.

The V and J genes are TRBV9 and TRBJ2-7, with 10 bases lining up with TRBD1. The CDR3 loop spans 15 amino acids. CDR1 and CDR2 from the germline V gene are SGDLS and YYNGEE. The trim removed 3 bases at V and 7 bases at J, leaving 10 bases unmatched. CDR3 loop: CASSARDRGWREQYF. In nucleotides, the CDR3 is TGTGCCAGCAGCGCTAGGGACAGGGGCTGGCGGGAGCAGTACTTC.

This clone has only a few counts. V gene TRBV2 combines with J gene TRBJ2-5, with TRBD2 matching 8 bases. This CDR3 comprises 13 residues. CDR1 SNHLY and CDR2 FYNNEI come from the germline V gene. The V segment lost 4 bases and the J segment 2 bases; nucleotides outside the gene matches: 0. CDR3 region: CASSAGGQETQYF. CDR3 nucleotide sequence: TGTGCCAGCAGTGCGGGGGGGCAAGAGACCCAGTACTTC. The whole variable domain, filled in from reference TRBV2 and TRBJ2-5, reads EPEVTQTPSHQVTQMGQEVILRCVPISNHLYFYWYRQILGQKVEFLVSFYNNEISEKSEIFDDQFSVERPDGSNFTLKIRSTKLEDSAMYFCASSAGGQETQYFGPGTRLLVL.

This clone came up many times. Other DNA variants within this sample encode the same CDR3. J is TRBJ2-7 and V is TRBV5-1; the D gene is possibly TRBD2 (6 bases). V was pared by 0 bases and J by 6 bases, with 10 bases between. The CDR3 contains 13 residues. The germline V gene encodes CDR1 SGHRS and CDR2 YFSETQ. The CDR3 nucleotides read TGCGCCAGCAGCTTGGGGGCGGGAACCGAGCAGTACTTC. It yields the protein CASSLGAGTEQYF.

V and J are TRBV28 and TRBJ1-3; D is undetermined. Germline V lookup: CDR1 MDHEN, CDR2 SYDVKM. Trimming took off 7 bases at V and 0 bases at J, with 19 bases between the two ends. The CDR3 is 17 amino acids. The CDR3 sequence is CASTPGGTLPSGNTIYF. In DNA form, the CDR3 reads TGTGCCAGCACCCCTGGCGGTACACTACCCTCTGGAAACACCATATATTTT.

This clone was detected once. The rearrangement joins TRBV7-2 to TRBJ2-7; the match to TRBD2 covers 9 bases. Germline-derived CDR1 and CDR2 are SGHTA and FQGNSA. This CDR3 is built from 16 residues. V trimming: 1 base; J trimming: 2 bases; junction bases outside the gene matches: 6. The CDR3 reads CASSLGVSGGTYEQYF. The CDR3 DNA follows: TGTGCCAGCAGCTTAGGGGTGAGCGGGGGGACCTACGAGCAGTACTTC. Full variable domain (remainder filled in from reference TRBV7-2 and TRBJ2-7): GAGVSQSPSNKVTEKGKDVELRCDPISGHTALYWYRQSLGQGLEFLIYFQGNSAPDKSGLPSDRFSAERTGGSVSTLTIQRTQQEDSAVYLCASSLGVSGGTYEQYFGPGTRLTVT.

On this clone: One base separates it from a far larger clone, so it is likely a read error. The chain joins TRBV11-3 to TRBJ2-7, with D possibly matching TRBD2 (6 bases). V was pared by 3 bases and J by 7 bases, with 10 bases between. The CDR3 has 12 amino acids. Germline CDR1 and CDR2: SGHNT and YENEEA. The CDR3 DNA follows: TGTGCCAGCAGCTTGGGGAGGCGAGAGCAGTACTTC. Translated, it gives CASSLGRREQYF. The complete variable domain, with remaining parts taken from reference TRBV11-3 and TRBJ2-7, reads EAGVVQSPRYKIIEKKQPVAFWCNPISGHNTLYWYLQNLGQGPELLIRYENEEAVDDSQLPKDRFSAERLKGVDSTLKIQPAELGDSAVYLCASSLGRREQYFGPGTRLTVT.

This sequence joins TRBV30 and TRBJ2-7; no reliable D call. This CDR3 region has 13 residues. Between the trimmed V and J ends, which lost 0 bases and 3 bases, there was a span of 9 bases. Per germline, CDR1 GTSNPN and CDR2 SVGIG (reference sequence). CDR3 DNA: TGTGCCTGGAGTGTAGGTCAGAACTACGAGCAGTACTTC. Its protein is CAWSVGQNYEQYF. The full variable domain, completed using reference TRBV30 and TRBJ2-7, is SQTIHQWPATLVQPVGSPLSLECTVEGTSNPNLYWYRQAAGRGLQLLFYSVGIGQISSEVPQNLSASRPQDRQFILSSKKLLLSDSGFYLCAWSVGQNYEQYFGPGTRLTVT.

This clone was seen a handful of times. The V gene is TRBV5-4, the J gene TRBJ2-1; 9 bases map to TRBD2. Trimming at V came to 4 bases and at J to 6 bases, leaving 11 bases not matched to a gene. Germline lookup yields CDR1 SGHNT and CDR2 YYREEE (reference sequence). This CDR3 is 16 amino acids long. CDR3 bases: TGTGCCAGCAGCCAAGATGAAGGTAGCGGGAGCAATGAGCAGTTCTTC. Its translation: CASSQDEGSGSNEQFF.

V usage is TRBV11-2 and J usage is TRBJ1-1; possible D gene TRBD1, 6 bases. Germline V gives CDR1 SGHAT, CDR2 FQNNGV. CDR3 size: 13 residues. V lost 5 bases and J 4 bases, leaving 11 bases between the germline ends. CDR3 in DNA: TGTGCCAGCAGCCACAGGGAGATCACTGAAGCTTTCTTT. It yields the protein CASSHREITEAFF.

This clone was observed a single time. In DNA form, the CDR3 reads TGTGCCAGCAGCTTTCCTCCAGGGGGCATGGAGACCCAGTACTTC. Amino acids: CASSFPPGGMETQYF. V gene TRBV7-9 combines with J gene TRBJ2-5; TRBD1 agrees at 8 bases. CDR3 length equals 15 residues. After removal of 3 bases from V and 5 bases from J, the junction contained 8 bases not matched to a gene. Germline V lookup: CDR1 SEHNR, CDR2 FQNEAQ (reference sequence).

The chain recombines TRBV25-1 with TRBJ1-1; unclear D gene. This CDR3 spans 15 amino acids. The germline V and J ends were trimmed by 5 bases and 1 base, with 14 bases remaining between them. Germline-derived CDR1 and CDR2 are MGHDK and SYGVNS. CDR3 amino acids: CASSKIGVGNTEAFF. CDR3 nucleotide sequence: TGTGCCAGCAGTAAGATCGGGGTAGGGAACACTGAAGCTTTCTTT.

The rearrangement uses TRBV5-1 and TRBJ2-7; D is undetermined. V was shortened by 3 bases and J by 6 bases, with 19 bases between the two germline ends. Germline V gene data show CDR1 as SGHRS and CDR2 as YFSETQ. The CDR3 sequence is 15 residues long. CDR3 nucleotides: TGCGCCAGCAGCTCGCTTGGGGTAGGATATAGCGAGCAGTACTTC. This codes for CASSSLGVGYSEQYF.

This clone has only one observation. A far larger clone is a single base away, which makes a read error likely. The sample holds other DNA sequences that translate to the same CDR3. The gene calls are TRBV7-2 and TRBJ1-5; 7 bases match TRBD1. The CDR3 spans 15 residues. Trimming took 9 bases from V and 3 from J; bases not matched to a gene: 11. CDR1 and CDR2 (germline): SGHTA, FQGNSA. CDR3 amino acids: CASSLAGGPNQPQHF. DNA of the CDR3: TGTGCCAGTAGCCTCGCAGGGGGACCCAATCAGCCCCAGCATTTT. Supplemented by reference TRBV7-2 and TRBJ1-5, the full variable domain reads GAGVSQSPSNKVTEKGKDVELRCDPISGHTALYWYRQSLGQGLEFLIYFQGNSAPDKSGLPSDRFSAERTGGSVSTLTIQRTQQEDSAVYLCASSLAGGPNQPQHFGDGTRLSIL.

The rearrangement links TRBV7-9 to TRBJ2-2; 9 nucleotides line up with TRBD2. Germline assignment: CDR1 SEHNR and CDR2 FQNEAQ (reference sequence). J was trimmed by 2 bases and V by 6 bases; bases with no gene match: 13. The CDR3 length is 18 residues. As DNA, the CDR3 is TGTGCCAGCAGATACAAGACTAGCGGAAGAGTTAACACCGGGGAGCTGTTTTTT. As protein: CASRYKTSGRVNTGELFF.

The genes are TRBV2 and TRBJ2-7, with a tentative D call TRBD1 (5 bases). CDR1 and CDR2 (germline): SNHLY, FYNNEI. V dropped 1 base and J dropped 4 bases, with 8 bases sitting between them. The CDR3 runs to 13 residues. The CDR3 coding sequence is TGTGCCAGCAGTGAAGAGGGGTTTTACGAGCAGTACTTC. Amino acid sequence: CASSEEGFYEQYF. Full variable domain (outside the CDR3, taken from reference TRBV2 and TRBJ2-7): EPEVTQTPSHQVTQMGQEVILRCVPISNHLYFYWYRQILGQKVEFLVSFYNNEISEKSEIFDDQFSVERPDGSNFTLKIRSTKLEDSAMYFCASSEEGFYEQYFGPGTRLTVT.

The J gene is TRBJ2-3, the V gene TRBV7-3; TRBD2 agrees at 10 bases. V trimming: 2 bases; J trimming: 5 bases; junction bases outside the gene matches: 7. Germline V lookup: CDR1 SGHTA, CDR2 FQGTGA. This CDR3 has 16 amino acids. CDR3 protein: CASSLRLAGVGDTQYF. Here the CDR3 DNA reads TGTGCCAGCAGCTTACGGCTAGCGGGAGTGGGAGATACGCAGTATTTT.

The chain employs TRBV5-1 and TRBJ2-2; D is uncertain. The CDR3 is 16 amino acids. Trimming stripped 4 bases from V and 7 bases from J, with 20 bases between. In germline, CDR1 is SGHRS, CDR2 YFSETQ. CDR3 coding DNA: TGCGCCAGCAGCCCCCCCAAAAACGAACCAGGCGGGGAGCTGTTTTTT. Residues: CASSPPKNEPGGELFF.

The chain links TRBV14 to TRBJ2-7, with no clear D. Trimming left V 2 bases short and J 3 bases short, with 5 bases between. Germline-derived CDR1 and CDR2 are SGHDN and FVKESK. This CDR3 spans 12 amino acids. The CDR3 loop is CASSQTGYEQYF. DNA for the CDR3: TGTGCCAGCAGCCAAACGGGCTACGAGCAGTACTTC.